The clone carrying this TCR beta chain was seen only a few times. The sample originates from a study of Graves' ophthalmopathy and Graves' hyperthyroidism. Hyperthyroidism in these 18- to 65-year-old patients was newly diagnosed, lasting under 2 months. Scientists amplified the TCR beta CDR3 regions from RNA transcripts. The first-round RT-PCR employed HTBI primers together with the Qiagen OneStep RT-PCR kit. A multiplex PCR was then performed as the second round. MiXCR was run by TCRdb on the multiplex PCR reads, yielding one entry per CDR3 protein. The repertoire includes around 1,000,000 distinct CDR3 sequences, less than 45% of them detected once, and roughly 10% sits in the top ten. The ends were cut back, 7 bases at V and 8 bases at J, with 14 bases in the middle. This CDR3 region has 13 residues.

This chain joins TRBV12-3 or TRBV12-4 and TRBJ1-4; D is unresolved. Sequencing was done on a sample of peripheral blood or thyroid tissue (not recorded which). The clonotype was recovered from an adult man with Graves' hyperthyroidism. CDR3 in amino acids: CASKHRSSEKLFF. In DNA, the CDR3 is TGTGCCAGCAAACACCGGTCGTCGGAAAAACTGTTTTTT.